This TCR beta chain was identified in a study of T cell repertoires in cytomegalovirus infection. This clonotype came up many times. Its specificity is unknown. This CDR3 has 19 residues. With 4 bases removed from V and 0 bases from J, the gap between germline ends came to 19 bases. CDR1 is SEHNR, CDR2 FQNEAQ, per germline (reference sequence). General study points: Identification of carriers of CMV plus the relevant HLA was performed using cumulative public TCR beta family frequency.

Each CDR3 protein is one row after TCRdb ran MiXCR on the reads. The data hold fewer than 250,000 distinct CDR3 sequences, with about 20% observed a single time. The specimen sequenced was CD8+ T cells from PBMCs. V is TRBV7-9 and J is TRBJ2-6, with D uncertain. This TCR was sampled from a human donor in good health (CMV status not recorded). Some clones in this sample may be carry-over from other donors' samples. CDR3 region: CASSSPGRDPSSGANVLTF. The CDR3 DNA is TGTGCCAGCAGCTCACCGGGCAGAGATCCAAGCTCTGGGGCCAACGTCCTGACTTTC.